The 13 T cell receptor beta chains listed next were all sequenced from one sample in a study of response to subunit inactivated influenza vaccine. From the RT-PCR reads, TCRdb called clonotypes with MiXCR, one entry per CDR3 protein. The sample lists around 480,000 distinct CDR3 sequences, about 15% occurring once. This specimen consisted of CD4+ T cells sorted from PBMCs, obtained around 25 months after vaccination. All receptors derive from a man aged 45-69 years who received an inactivated influenza vaccine.

The sample holds a few counts of this clonotype. V usage is TRBV7-9 and J usage is TRBJ2-1; tentatively, D is TRBD1 or TRBD2 (5 bases each). Germline assignment: CDR1 SEHNR and CDR2 FQNEAQ (reference sequence). The CDR3 length is 15 residues. V lost 5 bases and J lost 4, with 15 bases in between. Here the CDR3 reads CASSGSGTPYNEQFF. CDR3 DNA sequence: TGTGCCAGCAGCGGCTCCGGGACGCCTTACAATGAGCAGTTCTTC.

There are a few counts of this clonotype. This rearrangement joins TRBV10-3 to TRBJ2-2; D is ambiguous. V lost 6 bases to trimming and J lost 1 base, with 9 bases between them. This CDR3 has 14 residues. Germline-derived CDR1 and CDR2 are ENHRY and SYGVKD. Here the CDR3 DNA reads TGTGCCATCAGACCGAACAGGAACACCGGGGAGCTGTTTTTT. Protein: CAIRPNRNTGELFF.

This clonotype was seen only a few times. A read error may be the cause here, since a much bigger clone is one base away. V is TRBV15 and J is TRBJ1-5; a possible D gene is TRBD1 (5 bases). The CDR3 loop spans 14 amino acids. V lost 5 bases, J lost 6 bases, and 14 bases lay in between. Germline lookup yields CDR1 LNHNV and CDR2 YYDKDF (reference sequence). DNA of the CDR3: TGTGCCACCAGCGTTGTCCAGGGCGGTCAGCCCCAGCATTTT. Protein: CATSVVQGGQPQHF.

The chain employs TRBV2 and TRBJ1-1; 8 bases fit TRBD1. Unmatched junction bases numbered 7, after V lost 4 bases and J lost 3 bases. The germline CDR1 and CDR2 sequences are SNHLY and FYNNEI. CDR3 length: 15 amino acids. The CDR3 protein is CASSGSQGAYTEAFF. The DNA of the CDR3 is TGTGCCAGCAGTGGCTCCCAGGGGGCATACACTGAAGCTTTCTTT.

This clonotype was seen a handful of times. V and J are TRBV2 and TRBJ2-3, with a possible D match to TRBD2 (6 bases). Germline loops: CDR1 SNHLY, CDR2 FYNNEI. The CDR3 runs to 13 residues. Trimming took 7 bases from V and 2 from J, leaving 10 bases between them. CDR3 in amino acids: CASKGGTTDTQYF. DNA for the CDR3: TGTGCCAGCAAGGGCGGGACCACAGATACGCAGTATTTT. The whole variable domain, filled in from reference TRBV2 and TRBJ2-3, reads EPEVTQTPSHQVTQMGQEVILRCVPISNHLYFYWYRQILGQKVEFLVSFYNNEISEKSEIFDDQFSVERPDGSNFTLKIRSTKLEDSAMYFCASKGGTTDTQYFGPGTRLTVL.

J is TRBJ2-7 and V is TRBV20-1; a weak D match, TRBD2 (6 bases). The germline V gene encodes CDR1 DFQATT and CDR2 SNEGSKA (reference sequence). This CDR3 comprises 17 residues. V gave up 0 bases and J gave up 0 bases, with 18 bases separating them. CDR3 sequence (DNA): TGCAGTGCTAGAGATGTAGCGGCGGGGCTCCTCTCCTACGAGCAGTACTTC. Translating it yields CSARDVAAGLLSYEQYF.

J is TRBJ2-7 and V is TRBV3-1; no reliable D call. This CDR3 has 14 residues. Germline-derived CDR1 and CDR2 are LGHDT and YNNKEL (reference sequence). With 1 base removed from V and 3 bases from J, the gap between germline ends came to 10 bases. The CDR3 protein is CASSQGTSYYEQYF. The DNA of the CDR3 is TGTGCCAGCAGCCAAGGGACGTCTTACTACGAGCAGTACTTC.

This clonotype has a handful of counts. The rearrangement joins TRBV5-1 to TRBJ1-4; possible D gene TRBD1, 5 bases. This CDR3 region has 14 residues. Germline V gene data show CDR1 as SGHRS and CDR2 as YFSETQ. V lost 3 bases and J lost 4, with 10 bases in between. The CDR3 protein is CASSSGTFNEKLFF. The CDR3 DNA follows: TGCGCCAGCAGCTCCGGGACTTTTAATGAAAAACTGTTTTTT.

The chain joins TRBV2 to TRBJ2-5, with 14 bases that match TRBD2. CDR1 SNHLY and CDR2 FYNNEI come from the germline V gene. The CDR3 extends over 16 amino acids. V gave up 5 bases and J gave up 5 bases; unmatched junction bases: 7. CDR3 sequence reads: CASSNGLAGGGETQYF. The CDR3 DNA is TGTGCCAGCAGTAATGGACTAGCGGGGGGTGGGGAGACCCAGTACTTC.

Here the CDR3 DNA reads TGTGCCAGCAGTTTAGGGGGATCCCGTGGCTACGAGCAGTACTTC. Its translation: CASSLGGSRGYEQYF. The V call is TRBV28, the J call TRBJ2-7; D tentatively fits TRBD1 or TRBD2 (5 bases each). The CDR3 extends over 15 amino acids. Germline V gene data show CDR1 as MDHEN and CDR2 as SYDVKM. Trimming left V 2 bases short and J 3 bases short, with 14 bases between.

This clonotype was counted ten times or more. A junction boundary mismatches the germline segment, possibly from a read error. The chain uses TRBV7-2 and TRBJ2-7, with 8 bases identical to TRBD2. CDR3 length equals 14 residues. The V gene's germline CDR1 is SGHTA and CDR2 FQGNSA. Here the CDR3 reads CASSLAGSSYEQYF. CDR3 DNA: TGCGCCAGCAGCTTAGCGGGGAGCTCCTACGAGCAGTACTTC.

This clonotype turned up a few times. The J gene is TRBJ1-1, the V gene TRBV11-2; D ambiguous. With 0 bases removed from V and 1 base from J, the gap between germline ends came to 12 bases. Per the germline V gene, CDR1 is SGHAT and CDR2 is FQNNGV. The length of the CDR3 is 16 residues. DNA for the CDR3: TGTGCCAGCAGCTTAGATTTGAGCAGAACGAACACTGAAGCTTTCTTT. The encoded protein is CASSLDLSRTNTEAFF.

The chain employs TRBV29-1 and TRBJ1-1; 11 nucleotides line up with TRBD1. The J segment lost 5 bases and the V segment lost 7 bases, leaving 6 bases of the junction unmatched. There are 13 residues in the CDR3. CDR1 is SQVTM, CDR2 ANQGSEA, per germline. Here the CDR3 reads CSGGDRGGTEAFF. The CDR3 DNA sequence: TGCAGCGGCGGGGACAGGGGGGGGACTGAAGCTTTCTTT.